These 18 T cell receptor beta chains originate from one sample sequenced in a study of glioma-infiltrating T cells. The iRepertoire nested amplicon-rescue multiplex PCR amplified TCR alpha and beta CDR3s from RNA. Using its own MiXCR run on the multiplex PCR reads, TCRdb lists one record per CDR3 protein. The table records some 90,000 distinct CDR3 sequences, 35% to 50% of them present only once. The sample was glioma tissue, nonneoplastic brain tissue, or PBMCs (not recorded which). The receptors here all came from a human donor with low-grade glioma or glioblastoma, undergoing nonglioma brain surgery, or in good health (not recorded which).

The CDR3 region is CSASPGANNEQFF. The CDR3 bases are TGCAGTGCTAGCCCAGGGGCAAACAATGAGCAGTTCTTC. This chain uses TRBV20-1 with TRBJ2-1, with a possible D match to TRBD1 (6 bases). Germline assignment: CDR1 DFQATT and CDR2 SNEGSKA (reference sequence). The CDR3 loop spans 13 amino acids. Trimming cost V 3 bases and J 5 bases, with 11 bases left between them.

This clonotype was picked up many times. The rearrangement joins TRBV5-1 to TRBJ2-7; 9 nucleotides match TRBD1. The trim removed 0 bases at V and 7 bases at J, leaving 11 bases unmatched. The CDR3 has 16 amino acids. Germline values: CDR1 SGHRS, CDR2 YFSETQ. The CDR3 coding sequence is TGCGCCAGCAGCTTGGTAGCCGGGACAGGGAGTAGTGAGCAGTACTTC. Encoded protein: CASSLVAGTGSSEQYF.

Comments on this clonotype: As the CDR3 is not closed by the conserved phenylalanine or tryptophan, this likely results from a read error. The V gene is TRBV4-1, the J gene TRBJ2-5; TRBD2 aligns across 10 bases. This CDR3 comprises 16 residues. Trimming removed 7 bases from V and 2 bases from J; junction bases left unmatched: 10. In germline, CDR1 is MGHRA, CDR2 YSYEKL. The DNA for the CDR3 is TGCGCCAGCACCCCAAGGACAGCGGGGGGGCAAGAGACCCAGTACTCC. It codes for CASTPRTAGGQETQYS.

Concerning this clonotype itself: Possible read error: a much larger clone is one base away. This chain links TRBV12-3 or TRBV12-4 with TRBJ2-7, with D perhaps TRBD1 or TRBD2 (5 bases each). This CDR3 is 12 amino acids long. The CDR3 bases are TGTGCCAGCAGACACGGGACCTACGAGAAGTACTTC. Its protein product is CASRHGTYEKYF.

This clonotype was observed a single time. One end of the junction fails to match germline, which may point to a read error. The chain combines TRBV28 with TRBJ1-5, with TRBD1 matching 9 bases. There are 15 residues in the CDR3. In germline, CDR1 is MDHEN, CDR2 SYDVKM. The CDR3 DNA is TGTACCAGCAGGGGACAGGGAGGAAGCAACCAGCCCCAGCATTTT. It translates to CTSRGQGGSNQPQHF. The whole variable domain, filled in from reference TRBV28 and TRBJ1-5, reads DVKVTQSSRYLVKRTGEKVFLECVQDMDHENMFWYRQDPGLGLRLIYFSYDVKMKEKGDIPEGYSVSREKKERFSLILESASTNQTSMYLCTSRGQGGSNQPQHFGDGTRLSIL.

Within the sample, this clonotype is medium-sized (0.01 to 0.1%). The chain recombines TRBV20-1 with TRBJ2-7, with 11 bases fitting TRBD1. V was pared by 2 bases and J by 4 bases, with 10 bases of the junction left unmatched. From germline, CDR1 is DFQATT and CDR2 SNEGSKA (reference sequence). The CDR3 loop spans 16 amino acids. CDR3 in DNA: TGCAGTGCTAGACCAACTCTTGGGACAGGGGGGTACGAGCAGTACTTC. Translation: CSARPTLGTGGYEQYF.

The chain employs TRBV2 and TRBJ1-4; no clear D. There are 14 residues in the CDR3. Germline CDR1 reads SNHLY; CDR2 reads FYNNEI. Trimming stripped 2 bases from V and 17 bases from J, with 21 bases between. CDR3 bases: TGTGCCAGCAGTGAACAATGGACTAATGAAAAACGTTTTTTT. Protein product: CASSEQWTNEKRFF.

This clonotype was counted ten times or more. This chain uses TRBV10-3 with TRBJ2-1; the match to TRBD1 covers 7 bases. Germline V gene sequence: CDR1 ENHRY, CDR2 SYGVKD. Trimming removed 11 bases from V and 2 bases from J; junction bases left unmatched: 6. The CDR3 covers 13 residues. CDR3 nucleotides: TGTGCCGCTGGGGACAGACCCTACAATGAGCAGTTCTTC. Protein product: CAAGDRPYNEQFF.

This clonotype was detected many times. V usage is TRBV7-3 and J usage is TRBJ2-2, with D unresolved. This CDR3 region has 16 residues. The V gene lost 5 bases and the J gene lost 0 bases, with 13 bases spanning the gap. Germline values: CDR1 SGHTA, CDR2 FQGTGA. CDR3: CASSPSWGSNTGELFF. CDR3 bases: TGTGCCAGCAGCCCCAGTTGGGGATCGAACACCGGGGAGCTGTTTTTT.

The rearrangement links TRBV19 to TRBJ2-7; the match to TRBD2 covers 10 bases. Looked up from germline, CDR1 is LNHDA and CDR2 is SQIVND (reference sequence). V lost 3 bases, J lost 6 bases, and 2 bases stayed unmatched. The CDR3 is 13 residues long. CDR3 sequence (DNA): TGTGCCAGTAGTATTAGCGGGAGGTTCGAGCAGTACTTC. As protein: CASSISGRFEQYF.

A single count supports this clonotype. The chain employs TRBV20-1 and TRBJ2-3, with 8 bases lining up with TRBD1. Losses at the gene ends were 5 bases for V and 8 bases for J; bases not matched to a gene: 12. This CDR3 contains 14 residues. From germline, CDR1 is DFQATT and CDR2 SNEGSKA (reference sequence). Here the CDR3 DNA reads TGCAGTGCTCAGTTCAAGACAGGGGTGGGTACGCAGTATTTT. Residues: CSAQFKTGVGTQYF.

This clonotype occurred a few times. This chain connects TRBV6-5 to TRBJ1-2; the D gene is possibly TRBD1 (6 bases). CDR1 and CDR2 from the germline V gene are MNHEY and SVGAGI. The length of the CDR3 is 16 residues. V was pared by 4 bases and J by 4 bases, with 19 bases between. CDR3 DNA: TGTGCCAGCAGTTTAGCTACGGGACATTTAACCTATGGCTACACCTTC. Translating it yields CASSLATGHLTYGYTF.

This clonotype appeared a few times. V gene TRBV6-5 combines with J gene TRBJ2-1; D may be TRBD1 or TRBD2 (6 bases each). The CDR3 has 15 amino acids. Trimming shortened V by 6 bases and J by 4 bases, and 16 bases separated the two germline ends. Germline CDR1 is MNHEY and CDR2 is SVGAGI. The DNA for the CDR3 is TGTGCCAGCAGAGCCGGGACGGGGGCTTACAATGAGCAGTTCTTC. Translation: CASRAGTGAYNEQFF.

About this clonotype itself: A read error is likely, as this CDR3 ends without the conserved phenylalanine or tryptophan. The chain couples TRBV28 to TRBJ1-6, with D possibly matching TRBD1 (5 bases). This CDR3 has 13 residues. Looked up from germline, CDR1 is MDHEN and CDR2 is SYDVKM. V lost 7 bases to trimming and J lost 10 bases, with 14 bases between them. The CDR3 loop reads CASKTGRESPLHL. CDR3 coding DNA: TGTGCCAGCAAAACCGGCAGGGAATCACCCCTCCACCTT.

In its sample, this clonotype was seen many times. The genes are TRBV5-8 and TRBJ1-2; D call uncertain. Per germline, CDR1 SGHTS and CDR2 YDEGEE. V was clipped by 1 base and J by 7 bases, with 11 bases between them. The CDR3 extends over 13 amino acids. CDR3 residues: CASSLRGSRGYTF. CDR3 bases: TGTGCCAGCAGCTTGCGTGGGTCCCGTGGCTACACCTTC.

This clonotype has ten or more counts. The chain joins TRBV15 to TRBJ1-2; D not certain. The germline CDR1 and CDR2 sequences are LNHNV and YYDKDF (reference sequence). The CDR3 loop spans 16 amino acids. With 0 bases removed from V and 7 bases from J, the gap between germline ends came to 18 bases. The CDR3 here is CATSRERWQFGPGYTF. Here the CDR3 DNA reads TGTGCCACCAGCAGAGAGAGGTGGCAGTTCGGGCCTGGCTACACCTTC.

In its sample, this clonotype was seen many times. The CDR3 sequence is CASSYSPIRGKFF. The DNA for the CDR3 is TGTGCCAGCAGTTACTCCCCCATTCGGGGAAAATTCTTC. The chain has TRBV6-2 or TRBV6-3 and TRBJ2-1, with D maybe TRBD2 (5 bases). Trimming stripped 0 bases from V and 16 bases from J, with 16 bases between. The length of the CDR3 is 13 residues. The germline CDR1 and CDR2 sequences are MNHEY and SVGEGT.

Concerning this clonotype: A read error may explain this, as a much larger clone is one base away. The conserved phenylalanine or tryptophan normally closing the CDR3 is absent here, so this likely arose from a read error. The chain has TRBV12-3 or TRBV12-4 and TRBJ2-1, with TRBD2 matching over 8 bases. The CDR3 is 12 amino acids. The V segment lost 6 bases and the J segment 9 bases; nucleotides outside the gene matches: 4. The CDR3 DNA reads as TGTGCCAGCAGACGGGAGGGCCCTGAGCAGTTCCTC. It yields the protein CASRREGPEQFL.